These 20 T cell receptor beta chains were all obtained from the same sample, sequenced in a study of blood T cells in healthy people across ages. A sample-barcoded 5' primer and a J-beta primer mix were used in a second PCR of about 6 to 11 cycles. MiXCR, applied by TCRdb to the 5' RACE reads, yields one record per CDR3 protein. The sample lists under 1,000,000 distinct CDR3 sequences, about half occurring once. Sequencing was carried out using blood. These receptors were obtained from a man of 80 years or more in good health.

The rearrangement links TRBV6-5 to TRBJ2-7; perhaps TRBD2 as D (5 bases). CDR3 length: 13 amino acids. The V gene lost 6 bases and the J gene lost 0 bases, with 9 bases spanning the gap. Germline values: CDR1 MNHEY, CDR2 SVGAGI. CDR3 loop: CASRRTFSYEQYF. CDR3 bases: TGTGCCAGCAGAAGGACTTTCTCCTACGAGCAGTACTTC.

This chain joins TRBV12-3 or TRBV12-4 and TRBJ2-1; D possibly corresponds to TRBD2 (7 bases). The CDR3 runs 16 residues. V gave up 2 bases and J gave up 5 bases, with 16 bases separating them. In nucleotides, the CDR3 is TGTGCCAGCAGTTTATTAGGGGGGGGCGTTGACAATGAGCAGTTCTTC. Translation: CASSLLGGGVDNEQFF.

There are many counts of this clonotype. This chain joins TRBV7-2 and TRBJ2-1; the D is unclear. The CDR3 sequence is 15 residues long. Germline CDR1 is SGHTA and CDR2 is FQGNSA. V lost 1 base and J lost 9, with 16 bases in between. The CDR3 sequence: CASSLEGRRRGEQFF. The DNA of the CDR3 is TGTGCCAGCAGCTTAGAGGGTAGGAGAAGAGGTGAGCAGTTCTTC.

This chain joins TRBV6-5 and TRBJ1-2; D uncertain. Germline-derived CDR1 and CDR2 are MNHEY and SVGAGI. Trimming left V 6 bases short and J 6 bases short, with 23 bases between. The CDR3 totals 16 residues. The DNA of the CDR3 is TGTGCCAGCAGGCCTTTCACCAGGAGCCCGCCCGATGGCTACACCTTC. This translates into CASRPFTRSPPDGYTF.

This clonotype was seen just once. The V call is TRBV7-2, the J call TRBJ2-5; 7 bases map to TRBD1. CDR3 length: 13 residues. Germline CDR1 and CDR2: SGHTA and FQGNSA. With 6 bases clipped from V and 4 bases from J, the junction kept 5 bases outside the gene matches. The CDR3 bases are TGTGCCAGCAGGAAAGGGGGCTTAGAGACCCAGTACTTC. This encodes CASRKGGLETQYF.

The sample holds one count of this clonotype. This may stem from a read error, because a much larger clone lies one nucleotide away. CDR3: CASSITGGYNEQFF. The CDR3 nucleotides are TGTGCCAGCAGTATTACAGGGGGTTACAATGAGCAGTTCTTC. The chain employs TRBV12-3 or TRBV12-4 and TRBJ2-1; 8 bases are shared with TRBD1. The trim removed 5 bases at V and 4 bases at J, leaving 4 bases unmatched. This CDR3 comprises 14 residues.

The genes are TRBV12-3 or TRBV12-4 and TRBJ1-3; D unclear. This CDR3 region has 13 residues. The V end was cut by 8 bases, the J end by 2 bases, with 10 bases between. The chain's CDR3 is CASGRGAGNTIYF. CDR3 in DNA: TGTGCCAGCGGCCGTGGGGCTGGAAACACCATATATTTT.

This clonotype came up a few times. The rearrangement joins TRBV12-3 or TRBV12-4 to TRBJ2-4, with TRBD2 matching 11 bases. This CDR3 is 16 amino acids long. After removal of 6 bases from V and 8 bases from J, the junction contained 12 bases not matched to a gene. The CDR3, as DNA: TGTGCCAGCAGCCCCGGGATAGCGGGAGGGGTGTACATTCAGTACTTC. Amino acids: CASSPGIAGGVYIQYF.

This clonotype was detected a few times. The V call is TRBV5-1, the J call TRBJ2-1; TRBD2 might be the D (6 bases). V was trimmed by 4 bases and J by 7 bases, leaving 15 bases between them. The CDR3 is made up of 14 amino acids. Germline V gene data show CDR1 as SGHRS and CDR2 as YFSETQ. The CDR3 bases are TGCGCCAGCAGCCCCGCGGGATCAGGGAATGAGCAGTTCTTC. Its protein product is CASSPAGSGNEQFF.

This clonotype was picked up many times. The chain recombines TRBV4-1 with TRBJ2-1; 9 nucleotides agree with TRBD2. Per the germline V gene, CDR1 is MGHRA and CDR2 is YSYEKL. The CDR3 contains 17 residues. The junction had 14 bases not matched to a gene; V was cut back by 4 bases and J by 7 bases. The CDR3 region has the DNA TGCGCCAGCAGCCCAAGAGATGCGGGAGGGCCGAGGAATGAGCAGTTCTTC. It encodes CASSPRDAGGPRNEQFF.

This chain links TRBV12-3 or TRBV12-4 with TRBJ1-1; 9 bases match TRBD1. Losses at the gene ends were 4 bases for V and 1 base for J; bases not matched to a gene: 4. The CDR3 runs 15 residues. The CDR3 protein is CASSSTGGANTEAFF. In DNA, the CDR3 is TGTGCCAGCAGTTCGACAGGGGGTGCGAACACTGAAGCTTTCTTT.

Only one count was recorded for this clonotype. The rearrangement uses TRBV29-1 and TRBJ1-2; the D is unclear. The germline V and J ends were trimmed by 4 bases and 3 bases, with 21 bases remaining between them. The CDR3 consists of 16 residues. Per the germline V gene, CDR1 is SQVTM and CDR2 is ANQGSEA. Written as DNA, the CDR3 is TGCAGCGTTGCCCCGACTGTCATTCGGGGAGACTATGGCTACACCTTC. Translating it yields CSVAPTVIRGDYGYTF. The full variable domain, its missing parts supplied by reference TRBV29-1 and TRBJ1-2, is SAVISQKPSRDICQRGTSLTIQCQVDSQVTMMFWYRQQPGQSLTLIATANQGSEATYESGFVIDKFPISRPNLTFSTLTVSNMSPEDSSIYLCSVAPTVIRGDYGYTFGSGTRLTVV.

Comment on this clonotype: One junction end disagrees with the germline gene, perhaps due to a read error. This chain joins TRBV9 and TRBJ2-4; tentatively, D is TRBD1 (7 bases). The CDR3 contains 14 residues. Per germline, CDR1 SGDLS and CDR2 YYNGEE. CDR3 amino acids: CAGSAPSGGGIQYF. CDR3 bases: TGTGCCGGCAGCGCTCCCTCAGGGGGAGGCATTCAGTACTTC.

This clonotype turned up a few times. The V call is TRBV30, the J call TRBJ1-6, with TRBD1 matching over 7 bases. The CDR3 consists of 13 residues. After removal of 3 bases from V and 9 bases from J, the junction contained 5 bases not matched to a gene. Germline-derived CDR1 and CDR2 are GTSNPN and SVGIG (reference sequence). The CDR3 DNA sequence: TGTGCCTGGAGAGGGAGGGACAGTTCACCCCTCCACTTT. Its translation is CAWRGRDSSPLHF.

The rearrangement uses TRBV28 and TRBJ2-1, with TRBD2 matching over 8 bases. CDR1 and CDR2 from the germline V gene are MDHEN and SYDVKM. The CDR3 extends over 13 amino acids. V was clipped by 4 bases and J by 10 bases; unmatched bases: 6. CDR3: CASSSHQRGEQFF. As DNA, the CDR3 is TGTGCCAGCAGTTCTCATCAGCGGGGGGAGCAGTTCTTC.

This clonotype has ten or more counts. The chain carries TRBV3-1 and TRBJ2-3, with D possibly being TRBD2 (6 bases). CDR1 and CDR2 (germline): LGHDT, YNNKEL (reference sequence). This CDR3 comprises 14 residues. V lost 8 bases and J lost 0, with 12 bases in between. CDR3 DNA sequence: TGTGCCAGCGCATTGAGCGGGAGCACAGATACGCAGTATTTT. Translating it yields CASALSGSTDTQYF.

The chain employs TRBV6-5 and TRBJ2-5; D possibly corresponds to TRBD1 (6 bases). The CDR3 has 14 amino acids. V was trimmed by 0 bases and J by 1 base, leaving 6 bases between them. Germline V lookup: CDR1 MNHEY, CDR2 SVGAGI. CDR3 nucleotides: TGTGCCAGCAGTTACTCGGACAGCCAAGAGACCCAGTACTTC. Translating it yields CASSYSDSQETQYF.

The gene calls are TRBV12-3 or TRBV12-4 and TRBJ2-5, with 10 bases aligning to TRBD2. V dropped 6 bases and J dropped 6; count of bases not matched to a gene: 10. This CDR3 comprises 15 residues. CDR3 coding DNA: TGTGCCAGCAGCCATTTAGCGGGAGGAGAAAAGACCCAGTACTTC. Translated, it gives CASSHLAGGEKTQYF.

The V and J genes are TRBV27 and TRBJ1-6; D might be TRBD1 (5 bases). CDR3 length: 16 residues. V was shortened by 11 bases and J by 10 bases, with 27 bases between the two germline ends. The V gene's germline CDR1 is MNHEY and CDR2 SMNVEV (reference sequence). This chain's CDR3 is CADSLSWGSGRSPLHF. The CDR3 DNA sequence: TGTGCCGACAGTTTATCGTGGGGGTCTGGGAGGTCACCCCTCCACTTT.

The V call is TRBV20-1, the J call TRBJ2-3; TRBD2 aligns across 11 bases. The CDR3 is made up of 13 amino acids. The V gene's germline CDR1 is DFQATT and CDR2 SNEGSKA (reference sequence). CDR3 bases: TGCGGTGTAGCGGGGGGGACCACAGATACGCAGTATTTT. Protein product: CGVAGGTTDTQYF.